The 7 T cell receptor beta chains below come from one sample, sequenced in a study of cytomegalovirus exposure and HLA in healthy donors. The primer mix had 60 Vbeta and 13 Jbeta primers. Produced via immunoSEQ multiplex PCR; TCRdb's table is partial and in-frame only. The sample consists of about 120,000 clones, over 70% of them appearing once. Sequencing input: PBMCs. The receptors were gathered from a woman in her thirties or forties in good health and CMV-seronegative.

This chain links TRBV6-1 with TRBJ1-4; possibly TRBD1 for D (6 bases). Germline V gives CDR1 MNHNS, CDR2 SASEGT. This CDR3 region has 15 residues. V was cut by 6 bases and J by 1 base, with 12 bases left in between. CDR3 residues: CASRSRDKTNEKLFF. The CDR3 bases are TGTGCCAGCAGGTCCCGGGACAAAACTAATGAAAAACTGTTTTTT.

This clone was seen only a few times. The chain uses TRBV5-1 and TRBJ2-7, with D perhaps TRBD2 (5 bases). V was pared by 2 bases and J by 7 bases, with 13 bases between. Germline-derived CDR1 and CDR2 are SGHRS and YFSETQ. This CDR3 spans 13 amino acids. The CDR3 loop is CASSFDGILEQYF. In nucleotides, the CDR3 is TGCGCCAGCAGCTTCGACGGGATATTGGAGCAGTACTTC.

The chain joins TRBV27 to TRBJ2-7, with D tentatively TRBD1 (6 bases). V was clipped by 7 bases and J by 2 bases, with 15 bases between them. CDR3 length: 14 residues. Looked up from germline, CDR1 is MNHEY and CDR2 is SMNVEV (reference sequence). The CDR3 DNA sequence: TGTGCCAGCAAGATGGACAGTTACACCTACGAGCAGTACTTC. Translation gives CASKMDSYTYEQYF.

This chain uses TRBV23-1 with TRBJ2-1; 7 bases fit TRBD2. TRBV23-1 is an open reading frame whose function is uncertain. With 4 bases clipped from V and 2 bases from J, the junction kept 8 bases outside the gene matches. The CDR3 has 16 residues. The CDR3 spells CASSRPTSDPYNEQFF. Here the CDR3 DNA reads TGCGCCAGCAGTCGACCCACTAGCGACCCCTACAATGAGCAGTTCTTC.

The chain is built from TRBV2 and TRBJ1-2, with TRBD1 matching 8 bases. Germline CDR1 SNHLY, CDR2 FYNNEI. The V gene end was trimmed by 6 bases and the J gene end by 7 bases; junction bases not matched to a gene: 7. The CDR3 length is 13 residues. Here the CDR3 reads CASSDQGAPGYTF. The CDR3 nucleotides are TGTGCCAGCAGCGATCAGGGGGCGCCTGGCTACACCTTC. The variable domain in full, completed from reference TRBV2 and TRBJ1-2, reads EPEVTQTPSHQVTQMGQEVILRCVPISNHLYFYWYRQILGQKVEFLVSFYNNEISEKSEIFDDQFSVERPDGSNFTLKIRSTKLEDSAMYFCASSDQGAPGYTFGSGTRLTVV.

This clone was picked up a small number of times. The chain employs TRBV6-6 and TRBJ1-5; tentatively, D is TRBD1 (5 bases). Trimming removed 4 bases from V and 6 bases from J, with 10 bases in between. This CDR3 has 13 amino acids. CDR1 and CDR2 from the germline V gene are MNHNY and SVGAGI (reference sequence). The CDR3 spells CASSLGEGQPQHF. CDR3 bases: TGTGCCAGCAGTTTAGGGGAGGGTCAGCCCCAGCATTTT.

This clone was seen a handful of times. J is TRBJ1-1 and V is TRBV12-5; TRBD1 might be the D (5 bases). This CDR3 is built from 15 residues. Trimming removed 3 bases at V and 1 base at J, with 12 bases between. The germline gives CDR1 LGHNT, CDR2 FRNRAP. The chain's CDR3 is CASGFQTVPNTEAFF. CDR3 nucleotide sequence: TGTGCTAGTGGTTTTCAGACAGTCCCGAACACTGAAGCTTTCTTT.